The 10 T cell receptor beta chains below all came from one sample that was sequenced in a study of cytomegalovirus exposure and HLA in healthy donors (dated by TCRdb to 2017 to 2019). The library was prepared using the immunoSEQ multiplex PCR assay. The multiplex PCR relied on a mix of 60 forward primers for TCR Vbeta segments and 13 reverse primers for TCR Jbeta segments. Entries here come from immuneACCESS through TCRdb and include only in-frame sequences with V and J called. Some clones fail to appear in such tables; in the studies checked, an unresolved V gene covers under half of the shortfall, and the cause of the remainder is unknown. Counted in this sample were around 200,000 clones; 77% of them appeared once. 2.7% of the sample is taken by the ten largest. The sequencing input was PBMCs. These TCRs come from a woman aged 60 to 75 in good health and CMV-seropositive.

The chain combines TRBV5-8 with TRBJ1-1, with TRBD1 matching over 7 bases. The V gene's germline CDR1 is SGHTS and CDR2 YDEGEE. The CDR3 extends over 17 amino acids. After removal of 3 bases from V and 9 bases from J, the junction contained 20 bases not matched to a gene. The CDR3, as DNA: TGTGCCAGCAGCTCCCCGGGACAGTACAGCTCCTATGTAAAAGCTTTCTTT. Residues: CASSSPGQYSSYVKAFF. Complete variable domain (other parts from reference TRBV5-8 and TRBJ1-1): EAGVTQSPTHLIKTRGQQATLRCSPISGHTSVYWYQQALGLGLQFLLWYDEGEERNRGNFPPRFSGRQFPNYSSELNVNALELEDSALYLCASSSPGQYSSYVKAFFGQGTRLTVV.

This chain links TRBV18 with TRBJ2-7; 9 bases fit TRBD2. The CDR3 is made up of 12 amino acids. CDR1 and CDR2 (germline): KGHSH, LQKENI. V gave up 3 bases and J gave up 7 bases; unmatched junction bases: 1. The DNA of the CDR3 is TGTGCCAGCTCACCGCGGGGGGGGGAGCAGTACTTC. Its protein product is CASSPRGGEQYF. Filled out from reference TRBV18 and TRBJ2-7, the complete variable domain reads NAGVMQNPRHLVRRRGQEARLRCSPMKGHSHVYWYRQLPEEGLKFMVYLQKENIIDESGMPKERFSAEFPKEGPSILRIQQVVRGDSAAYFCASSPRGGEQYFGPGTRLTVT.

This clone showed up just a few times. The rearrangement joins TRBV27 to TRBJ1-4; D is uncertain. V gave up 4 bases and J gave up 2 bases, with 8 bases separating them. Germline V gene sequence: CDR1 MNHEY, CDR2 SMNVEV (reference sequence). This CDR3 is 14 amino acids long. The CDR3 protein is CASSSVATNEKLFF. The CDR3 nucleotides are TGTGCCAGCAGTTCGGTCGCGACTAATGAAAAACTGTTTTTT. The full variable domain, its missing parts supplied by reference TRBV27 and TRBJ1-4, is EAQVTQNPRYLITVTGKKLTVTCSQNMNHEYMSWYRQDPGLGLRQIYYSMNVEVTDKGDVPEGYKVSRKEKRNFPLILESPSPNQTSLYFCASSSVATNEKLFFGSGTQLSVL.

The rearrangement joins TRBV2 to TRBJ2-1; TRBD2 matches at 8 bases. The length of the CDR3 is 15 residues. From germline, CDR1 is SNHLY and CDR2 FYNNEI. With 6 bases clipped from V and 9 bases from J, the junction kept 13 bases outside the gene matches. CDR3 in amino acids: CASRLEGLGAAEQFF. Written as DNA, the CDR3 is TGTGCCAGCAGGTTAGAGGGACTAGGGGCCGCTGAGCAGTTCTTC. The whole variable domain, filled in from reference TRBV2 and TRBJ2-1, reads EPEVTQTPSHQVTQMGQEVILRCVPISNHLYFYWYRQILGQKVEFLVSFYNNEISEKSEIFDDQFSVERPDGSNFTLKIRSTKLEDSAMYFCASRLEGLGAAEQFFGPGTRLTVL.

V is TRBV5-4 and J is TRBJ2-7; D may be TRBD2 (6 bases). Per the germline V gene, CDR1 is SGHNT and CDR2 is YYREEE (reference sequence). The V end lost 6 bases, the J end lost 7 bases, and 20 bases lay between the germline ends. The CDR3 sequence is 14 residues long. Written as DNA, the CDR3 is TGTGCCAGCAATGATAAAACTAGCTTAGGGGAGCAGTACTTC. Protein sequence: CASNDKTSLGEQYF.

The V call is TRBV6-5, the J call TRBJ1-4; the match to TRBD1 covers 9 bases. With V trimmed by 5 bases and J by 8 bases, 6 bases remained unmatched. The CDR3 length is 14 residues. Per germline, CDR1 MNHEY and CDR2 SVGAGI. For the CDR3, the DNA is TGTGCCAGCAGTAGGACAGGGGTGAAGGAAAAACTGTTTTTT. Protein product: CASSRTGVKEKLFF.

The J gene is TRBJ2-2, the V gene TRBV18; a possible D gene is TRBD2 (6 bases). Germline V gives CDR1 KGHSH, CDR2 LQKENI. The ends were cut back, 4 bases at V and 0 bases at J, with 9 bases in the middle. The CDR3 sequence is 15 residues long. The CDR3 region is CASSQGLTNTGELFF. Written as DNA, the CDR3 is TGTGCCAGCTCACAAGGACTAACGAACACCGGGGAGCTGTTTTTT.

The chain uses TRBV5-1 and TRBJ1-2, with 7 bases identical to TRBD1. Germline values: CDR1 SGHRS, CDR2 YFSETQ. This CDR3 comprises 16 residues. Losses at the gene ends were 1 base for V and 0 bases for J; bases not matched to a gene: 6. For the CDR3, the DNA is TGCGCCAGCAGCTTGTCAGGGGGGCTCCCTAACTATGGCTACACCTTC. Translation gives CASSLSGGLPNYGYTF.

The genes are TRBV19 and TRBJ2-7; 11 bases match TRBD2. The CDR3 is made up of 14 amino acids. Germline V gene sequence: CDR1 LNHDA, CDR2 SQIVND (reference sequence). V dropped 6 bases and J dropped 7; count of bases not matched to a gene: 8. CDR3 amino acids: CASRTSGGSREQYF. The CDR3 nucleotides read TGTGCCAGTAGAACTAGCGGGGGTTCGAGGGAGCAGTACTTC.

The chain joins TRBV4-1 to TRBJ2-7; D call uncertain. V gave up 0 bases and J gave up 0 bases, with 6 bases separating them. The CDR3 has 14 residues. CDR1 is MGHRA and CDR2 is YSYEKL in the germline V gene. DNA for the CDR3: TGCGCCAGCAGCCAAGACAGGTTCTCCTACGAGCAGTACTTC. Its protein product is CASSQDRFSYEQYF.